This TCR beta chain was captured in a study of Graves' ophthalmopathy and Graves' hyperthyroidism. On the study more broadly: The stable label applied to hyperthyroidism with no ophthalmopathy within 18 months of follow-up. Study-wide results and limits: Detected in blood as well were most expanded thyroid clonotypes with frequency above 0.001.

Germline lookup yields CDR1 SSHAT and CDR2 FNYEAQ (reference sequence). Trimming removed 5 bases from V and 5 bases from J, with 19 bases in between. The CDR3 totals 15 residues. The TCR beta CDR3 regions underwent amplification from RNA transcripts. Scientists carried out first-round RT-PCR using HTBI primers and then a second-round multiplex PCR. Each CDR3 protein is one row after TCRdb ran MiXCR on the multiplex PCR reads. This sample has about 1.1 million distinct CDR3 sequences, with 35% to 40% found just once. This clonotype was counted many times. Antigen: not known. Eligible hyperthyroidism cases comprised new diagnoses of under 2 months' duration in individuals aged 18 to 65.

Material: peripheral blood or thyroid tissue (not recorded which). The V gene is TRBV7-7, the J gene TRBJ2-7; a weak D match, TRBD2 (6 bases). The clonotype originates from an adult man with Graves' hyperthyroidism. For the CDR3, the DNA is TGTGCCAGCAGCCCCGATCCCGGGGGACGGGACGAGCAGTACTTC. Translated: CASSPDPGGRDEQYF.